These T cell receptor beta chains were read from a single sample in a study of T cells in localized non-small cell lung cancer. The assay was immunoSEQ multiplex PCR, and TCRdb's table has in-frame clones only and misses some. The sample shows around 45,000 clones, about 85% of them seen only once. This specimen consisted of PBMCs, obtained before any cancer treatment. These receptors originate from a man aged 35-75 years with stage II lung adenocarcinoma. Each CDR3 is given with its conserved first and last residue. For some rows the clone size is stated as once, few or many, or as a class when expanded; others skip it.

v_call: TRBV10-3
clone_size: NA
j_call: TRBJ2-7
cdr3_aa: CAISNWGANEQYF

v_call: TRBV5-5
clone_size: few
j_call: TRBJ2-2
cdr3_aa: CASSLPPYGGTNTGELFF

v_call: TRBV6-1
clone_size: NA
j_call: TRBJ2-1
cdr3_aa: CATSLAGAYYNEQFF

v_call: TRBV4-1
clone_size: once
j_call: TRBJ2-1
cdr3_aa: CASSQHYNEQFF

v_call: TRBV2
clone_size: NA
j_call: TRBJ1-5
cdr3_aa: CASSEQLYSNQPQHF

v_call: TRBV11-2
clone_size: once
j_call: TRBJ2-1
cdr3_aa: CASSVAFDNNEQFF

v_call: TRBV20-1
clone_size: NA
j_call: TRBJ1-1
cdr3_aa: CSVWTVHEAFF

v_call: TRBV7-6
clone_size: few
j_call: TRBJ1-2
cdr3_aa: CASSLQDRGYGYTF

v_call: TRBV29-1
clone_size: NA
j_call: TRBJ1-2
cdr3_aa: CSVAEQGLAYGYTF

v_call: TRBV5-8
clone_size: NA
j_call: TRBJ2-5
cdr3_aa: CASSFRTRETQYF

v_call: TRBV14
clone_size: once
j_call: TRBJ1-6
cdr3_aa: CASSQETGVNSPLHF

v_call: TRBV1
clone_size: NA
j_call: TRBJ1-4
cdr3_aa: CTSSQDQGWKLFF

v_call: TRBV2
clone_size: NA
j_call: TRBJ2-5
cdr3_aa: CASIAGQETQYF

v_call: TRBV6-5
clone_size: NA
j_call: TRBJ1-2
cdr3_aa: CASSRQGGGYGYTF

v_call: TRBV9
clone_size: few
j_call: TRBJ1-2
cdr3_aa: CASSAGTVGSLGYTF

v_call: TRBV29-1
clone_size: NA
j_call: TRBJ2-5
cdr3_aa: CSVVGPGAQETQYF

v_call: TRBV11-2
clone_size: NA
j_call: TRBJ1-1
cdr3_aa: CASSLAGQEGTEAFF

v_call: TRBV9
clone_size: NA
j_call: TRBJ2-7
cdr3_aa: CASSETDNYEQYF

v_call: TRBV18
clone_size: NA
j_call: TRBJ1-6
cdr3_aa: CASSPAASGVSSPLHF

v_call: TRBV18
clone_size: NA
j_call: TRBJ1-4
cdr3_aa: CASSLFSGTDNEKLFF